These T cell receptor beta chains were read from a single sample in a study of blood T cell repertoires in COVID-19. Some clones are missing from TCRdb's copy, which holds only in-frame ones; the method was immunoSEQ multiplex PCR. The sample includes approximately 150,000 clones, 65% to 85% of them seen just once. Source material: peripheral blood. The receptors come from a man aged 55-75 years with active or convalescent COVID-19. Both conserved end residues are part of each CDR3. The order of the fields is V gene, J gene, clone size, D gene, CDR3 protein, CDR3 DNA. D genes are given only for firm matches. A clone size is listed for some rows: how often the clone was seen (once, few, many), or a class if it is expanded.

V gene: TRBV6-4
J gene: TRBJ2-1
clone size: .
D gene: .
CDR3 protein: CASSLETGNEQFF
CDR3 DNA: TGTGCCAGCAGTCTTGAGACGGGCAATGAGCAGTTCTTC

V gene: TRBV6-5
J gene: TRBJ2-1
clone size: .
D gene: .
CDR3 protein: CASSYSSRTGKQFF
CDR3 DNA: TGTGCCAGCAGTTACTCGAGCCGTACGGGGAAGCAGTTCTTC

V gene: TRBV18
J gene: TRBJ1-6
clone size: .
D gene: TRBD1
CDR3 protein: CASSRDRPSSYNSPLHF
CDR3 DNA: TGTGCCAGCTCTAGGGACAGACCCAGCTCCTATAATTCACCCCTCCACTTT

V gene: TRBV4-2
J gene: TRBJ1-4
clone size: .
D gene: .
CDR3 protein: CASSQDLDSTEKLFF
CDR3 DNA: TGTGCCAGCAGCCAAGATTTGGACAGCACCGAAAAACTGTTTTTT

V gene: TRBV5-4
J gene: TRBJ2-3
clone size: .
D gene: TRBD2
CDR3 protein: CASSMGGRVEDTQYF
CDR3 DNA: TGTGCCAGCAGCATGGGCGGGAGGGTGGAAGATACGCAGTATTTT

V gene: TRBV7-6
J gene: TRBJ2-4
clone size: .
D gene: .
CDR3 protein: CASSSSVGLPGNIQYF
CDR3 DNA: TGTGCCAGCAGCTCCTCGGTGGGGCTGCCCGGAAACATTCAGTACTTC

V gene: TRBV4-1
J gene: TRBJ2-1
clone size: .
D gene: TRBD2
CDR3 protein: CASSQPHLGLAVGNEQFF
CDR3 DNA: TGCGCCAGCAGCCAGCCCCACCTCGGACTAGCGGTAGGGAATGAGCAGTTCTTC

V gene: TRBV5-1
J gene: TRBJ2-2
clone size: .
D gene: .
CDR3 protein: CASRGTVNTGELFF
CDR3 DNA: TGCGCCAGCAGGGGTACAGTGAACACCGGGGAGCTGTTTTTT

V gene: TRBV5-1
J gene: TRBJ2-2
clone size: .
D gene: TRBD2
CDR3 protein: CASRSGLATNTGELFF
CDR3 DNA: TGCGCCAGCAGGTCGGGACTAGCGACGAACACCGGGGAGCTGTTTTTT

V gene: TRBV14
J gene: TRBJ2-7
clone size: few
D gene: TRBD1
CDR3 protein: CASSQPGTGSSYEQYF
CDR3 DNA: TGTGCCAGCAGCCAACCAGGGACAGGGAGCTCCTACGAGCAGTACTTC

V gene: TRBV19
J gene: TRBJ1-5
clone size: .
D gene: TRBD1
CDR3 protein: CASSTGQGYSNQPQHF
CDR3 DNA: TGTGCCAGTAGTACTGGACAGGGGTATAGCAATCAGCCCCAGCATTTT

V gene: TRBV6-2/TRBV6-3
J gene: TRBJ2-7
clone size: .
D gene: TRBD2
CDR3 protein: CASSTPGTRGVGEQYF
CDR3 DNA: TGTGCCAGCAGTACCCCCGGGACTAGAGGGGTCGGCGAGCAGTACTTC

V gene: TRBV27
J gene: TRBJ2-2
clone size: .
D gene: TRBD2
CDR3 protein: CASSLGLAGGLNTGELFF
CDR3 DNA: TGTGCCAGCAGTTTGGGACTAGCGGGAGGATTGAACACCGGGGAGCTGTTTTTT

V gene: TRBV12-3/TRBV12-4
J gene: TRBJ2-5
clone size: few
D gene: .
CDR3 protein: CASRPTGWETQYF
CDR3 DNA: TGTGCCAGCAGGCCGACAGGATGGGAGACCCAGTACTTC

V gene: TRBV12-5
J gene: TRBJ1-1
clone size: .
D gene: .
CDR3 protein: CASGPSVNTEAFF
CDR3 DNA: TGTGCTAGTGGACCCTCGGTGAACACTGAAGCTTTCTTT

V gene: TRBV5-8
J gene: TRBJ1-2
clone size: .
D gene: .
CDR3 protein: CASSPGQAYGYTF
CDR3 DNA: TGTGCCAGCAGCCCTGGACAAGCCTATGGCTACACCTTC

V gene: TRBV2
J gene: TRBJ1-2
clone size: .
D gene: TRBD1
CDR3 protein: CASSRDRGGYGYTF
CDR3 DNA: TGTGCCAGCAGCAGAGACAGGGGGGGTTATGGCTACACCTTC

V gene: TRBV6-2/TRBV6-3
J gene: TRBJ2-1
clone size: .
D gene: .
CDR3 protein: CASSYGHGEQFF
CDR3 DNA: TGTGCCAGCAGTTACGGGCACGGCGAGCAGTTCTTC

V gene: TRBV11-2
J gene: TRBJ2-7
clone size: .
D gene: .
CDR3 protein: CASSPRAGISYEQYF
CDR3 DNA: TGTGCCAGCAGCCCTAGGGCGGGGATCTCCTACGAGCAGTACTTC

V gene: TRBV6-5
J gene: TRBJ1-5
clone size: .
D gene: TRBD1
CDR3 protein: CASMTGSIRGQPQHF
CDR3 DNA: TGTGCCAGCATGACAGGGTCGATTCGAGGGCAGCCCCAGCATTTT

V gene: TRBV5-1
J gene: TRBJ2-1
clone size: .
D gene: TRBD2
CDR3 protein: CASSLIAGGGNEQFF
CDR3 DNA: TGCGCCAGCAGCTTGATAGCGGGGGGTGGCAATGAGCAGTTCTTC

V gene: TRBV3-1/TRBV3-2
J gene: TRBJ2-2
clone size: few
D gene: .
CDR3 protein: CASSQGHLALATGELFF
CDR3 DNA: TGTGCCAGCAGCCAAGGACACCTAGCCCTTGCCACCGGGGAGCTGTTTTTT

V gene: TRBV7-2
J gene: TRBJ1-1
clone size: .
D gene: .
CDR3 protein: CASSLAFSLEAFF
CDR3 DNA: TGTGCCAGCAGCTTAGCGTTTAGTCTTGAAGCTTTCTTT

V gene: TRBV15
J gene: TRBJ1-6
clone size: .
D gene: TRBD1
CDR3 protein: CATSRDRDRGNSPLHF
CDR3 DNA: TGTGCCACCAGCAGGGATAGGGACAGGGGTAATTCACCCCTCCACTTT

V gene: TRBV12-3/TRBV12-4
J gene: TRBJ1-5
clone size: .
D gene: .
CDR3 protein: CASSLQGSQPQHF
CDR3 DNA: TGTGCCAGCAGTTTGCAGGGGAGTCAGCCCCAGCATTTT

V gene: TRBV6-5
J gene: TRBJ1-6
clone size: .
D gene: TRBD1
CDR3 protein: CASRDRDRSNSPLHF
CDR3 DNA: TGTGCCAGCAGAGACCGGGACAGATCAAATTCACCCCTCCACTTT

V gene: TRBV7-9
J gene: TRBJ2-1
clone size: .
D gene: .
CDR3 protein: CASSLGERGVGEQFF
CDR3 DNA: TGTGCCAGCAGCTTAGGGGAAAGGGGTGTTGGGGAGCAGTTCTTC

V gene: TRBV27
J gene: TRBJ2-5
clone size: .
D gene: TRBD2
CDR3 protein: CASSYLAGVRETQYF
CDR3 DNA: TGTGCCAGCAGTTACCTAGCGGGAGTGAGAGAGACCCAGTACTTC

V gene: TRBV7-2
J gene: TRBJ2-3
clone size: .
D gene: .
CDR3 protein: CASSSRGRGPATQYF
CDR3 DNA: TGTGCCAGCAGCTCTAGAGGGCGGGGGCCCGCCACGCAGTATTTT

V gene: TRBV6-4
J gene: TRBJ1-2
clone size: .
D gene: .
CDR3 protein: CASSDSTGGSYTF
CDR3 DNA: TGTGCCAGCAGTGACTCGACCGGAGGGAGCTACACCTTC

V gene: TRBV3-1/TRBV3-2
J gene: TRBJ2-2
clone size: .
D gene: TRBD2
CDR3 protein: CASSPRAGGRTGELFF
CDR3 DNA: TGTGCCAGCAGCCCCCGAGCGGGAGGACGCACCGGGGAGCTGTTTTTT

V gene: TRBV19
J gene: TRBJ2-6
clone size: .
D gene: TRBD2
CDR3 protein: CASSIGGTGANVLTF
CDR3 DNA: TGTGCCAGTAGTATCGGGGGGACTGGGGCCAACGTCCTGACTTTC

V gene: TRBV15
J gene: TRBJ2-7
clone size: .
D gene: .
CDR3 protein: CATSRSSNEQYF
CDR3 DNA: TGTGCCACCAGCAGGTCCTCTAACGAGCAGTACTTC

V gene: TRBV6-5
J gene: TRBJ1-5
clone size: .
D gene: .
CDR3 protein: CASSYSSEVIQPQHF
CDR3 DNA: TGTGCCAGCAGTTACTCGAGCGAGGTCATTCAGCCCCAGCATTTT

V gene: TRBV6-5
J gene: TRBJ1-3
clone size: .
D gene: .
CDR3 protein: CASSRARGSGNTIYF
CDR3 DNA: TGTGCCAGCAGTCGAGCAAGGGGCTCTGGAAACACCATATATTTT

V gene: TRBV11-2
J gene: TRBJ2-2
clone size: .
D gene: .
CDR3 protein: CASSPGLTGELFF
CDR3 DNA: TGTGCCAGCAGCCCCGGACTAACCGGGGAGCTGTTTTTT

V gene: TRBV11-2
J gene: TRBJ2-5
clone size: .
D gene: TRBD2
CDR3 protein: CASSSPTSGSETQYF
CDR3 DNA: TGTGCCAGCAGCTCGCCGACTAGCGGGAGTGAGACCCAGTACTTC

V gene: TRBV9
J gene: TRBJ1-2
clone size: .
D gene: .
CDR3 protein: CASSVVSNYGYTF
CDR3 DNA: TGTGCCAGCAGCGTAGTGAGTAACTATGGCTACACCTTC

V gene: TRBV5-4
J gene: TRBJ2-5
clone size: .
D gene: .
CDR3 protein: CASSLGGDQETQYF
CDR3 DNA: TGTGCCAGCAGCTTGGGGGGAGACCAAGAGACCCAGTACTTC

V gene: TRBV10-3
J gene: TRBJ2-2
clone size: once
D gene: .
CDR3 protein: CAISPVFIRGPNTGELFF
CDR3 DNA: TGTGCCATCAGTCCAGTGTTCATCAGGGGCCCGAACACCGGGGAGCTGTTTTTT

V gene: TRBV4-1
J gene: TRBJ2-3
clone size: .
D gene: .
CDR3 protein: CASSQEATGGDTQYF
CDR3 DNA: TGCGCCAGCAGCCAAGAGGCGACTGGAGGTGATACGCAGTATTTT

V gene: TRBV6-6
J gene: TRBJ2-7
clone size: many
D gene: .
CDR3 protein: CASSYENKPYEQYF
CDR3 DNA: TGTGCCAGCAGTTACGAAAATAAGCCCTACGAGCAGTACTTC

V gene: TRBV7-9
J gene: TRBJ2-7
clone size: .
D gene: .
CDR3 protein: CASGGGGRSSYEQYF
CDR3 DNA: TGTGCCAGCGGCGGGGGCGGCAGAAGTTCATACGAGCAGTACTTC

V gene: TRBV5-5
J gene: TRBJ1-2
clone size: .
D gene: .
CDR3 protein: CASSLAGGGNYGYTF
CDR3 DNA: TGTGCCAGCAGCTTGGCCGGTGGCGGTAACTATGGCTACACCTTC